This record concerns one TCR beta chain sequence. The antigen is unknown. This sample was included in a study of CD8 T cells in Susac syndrome. When the RNA was reverse transcribed, random hexamers were used with an input of roughly 0.5 to 1 ug. Multiplex PCR with immunoSEQ amplified the TCR beta CDR3 across 54 Vbeta and 13 Jbeta. TCRdb re-called the immunoSEQ multiplex PCR reads through MiXCR, storing one row per CDR3 protein. This sample has 150,000 to 200,000 distinct CDR3 sequences, with around 95% found just once. Germline CDR1 LNHDA, CDR2 SQIVND (reference sequence). V lost 3 bases and J lost 1; bases outside the gene matches: 8. The CDR3 extends over 16 amino acids. Whole-study results and caveats: Regarding the TCR sequencing and HLA analysis, the study admitted that a relatively small number of individuals were involved.

The control group consisted of healthy donors matched for age and sex. The J gene is TRBJ1-1, the V gene TRBV19; 7 nucleotides match TRBD1. Input material: CD4+ T cells from PBMCs. The sequence derives from a human donor in good health. CDR3 residues: CASSMRTGYSNTEAFF. For the CDR3, the DNA is TGTGCCAGTAGTATGAGGACAGGTTATTCGAACACTGAAGCTTTCTTT.